This note documents a single T cell receptor (beta chain) sequence. This clone was counted many times. Its antigen is still unknown. The read is 3 residues too short to cover the CDR3 end, so that end is filled in from the germline J gene. The data were taken from a study of T cell clonality in common variable immunodeficiency (dated by TCRdb to between 2015 and 2016). What the work shows at the level of the full study, not this receptor alone: Differences among patients in the CVID cohort limited the correlations between repertoire features and clinical complications. TCRbeta clonality was higher in CVID subjects than in healthy controls (t-test p = 0.018), and the increase was most characteristic of about a third of subjects. Fewer deletions and N-nucleotide insertions were reportedly observed in CVID TCRbeta sequences, and highly modified clones with 13 or more V deletions were reportedly absent from CVID TCRbeta sequences. It was noted by the authors that sequencing of the repertoires of T cell subpopulations would be needed to clarify the cause of the increased clonality in CVID. Healthy controls shared more TCRbeta clones with each other than CVID subjects shared among themselves (p < 0.0001). Even though DNA input was equal, the average per sample came to 82,000 or so unique sequences for controls compared with 30,000 to 40,000 for CVID samples.

Diagnosis of CVID followed standard criteria, namely serum IgG, IgA and/or IgM below the normal range together with specific antibody deficiency. A total of 44 subjects (approximately 15 female and 29 male; age range roughly 9 to 70 years, mean age roughly 40) were included in the CVID group. Most CVID patients and most healthy controls were of Caucasian heritage. All CVID subjects had received replacement immunoglobulin therapy for at least one year at the time of study participation. No CVID subject was ill or taking immunomodulatory or immunosuppressive medication when blood was collected. Heparinized peripheral whole blood samples of roughly 5 to 9 ml were obtained from each donor. TCRbeta CDR3 repertoires were sequenced from genomic DNA of adults with common variable immune deficiency (CVID) and healthy adult controls. Diluted blood was density-centrifuged over Hypaque 1077 or Ficoll-Paque to isolate peripheral blood mononuclear cells. Genomic DNA was obtained from unsorted mononuclear cells through either Qiagen column purification or a centrifugation-based method.

CDR1 and CDR2, looked up from the germline V gene (reference sequence), are LNHDA and SQIVND. From its cysteine to its phenylalanine, the CDR3 spans 15 amino acids. The CDR3 was read in part: 36 bases, with the frame set at base 1. V and J lose 5 bases and 3 bases, and a span of 15 bases separates them. For sequencing, equivalent amounts of genomic DNA were input from CVID and control samples. For every sample, a 60 bp segment covering the rearranged TCRbeta CDR3 region was amplified and then sequenced. TCRbeta amplification used the immunoSEQ assay, a bias-corrected multiplex PCR with high-throughput sequencing. Concerning the study's data processing: Each unique nucleotide sequence was treated as a clone and annotated with V, D and J genes, copy number and frequency. Sequences were labeled productive if in frame, and non-productive if out of frame or containing stop codons. As previously described, clonality was computed from Shannon's entropy. The predicted amino acid sequences of productive clones were used to derive mean CDR3 Kyte-Doolittle hydropathy. The R hclust function was used to hierarchically cluster scaled V gene usage with Manhattan distance and complete linkage. Clone sharing by CDR3 amino acid sequence was assessed by resampling 12 repertoires per group over 100 rounds. The repertoires were searched for approximately 72 published EBV-specific TCRbeta sequences and some 250 published CMV-specific TCRbeta sequences. Analysis left out a couple of CVID samples that produced under 10,000 sequences, so 35 to 50 CVID repertoires remained. What TCRdb holds here is the immuneACCESS table cut down to in-frame rearrangements. Part of the clones is not present; checked against another copy, under half of the missing clones reflect an unresolved V gene, and the others are unexplained. The V and J calls and clone size are taken from that table; D and trimming were inferred from the DNA. The table records about 23,000 clones for this sample, and not one of them appears only once. The ten largest clonotypes hold about 9.2% of the sample.

The chain links TRBV19 with TRBJ2-3; TRBD2 is a possible D gene, resting on 7 matching bases. The TCR sequence derives from a human donor with common variable immunodeficiency. Sequenced input: peripheral blood mononuclear cells. The CDR3 bases that were read are TGTGCCAGTAGTTTACGGGGGGCTGGTACAGATACG. It codes for CASSLRGAGTDT. The full CDR3 is CASSLRGAGTDTQYF.